Below, 9 T cell receptor beta chains from the same sample are listed, as sequenced in a study of CD8 T cells in Susac syndrome. A quantity of about 0.5 to 1 ug RNA underwent reverse transcription using random hexamers. TCRdb reanalysed the immunoSEQ multiplex PCR reads using MiXCR and keeps one entry per CDR3 protein. Counted here are 250,000 to 300,000 distinct CDR3 sequences, 85% occurring once; the ten biggest clones make up 0.2% to 0.25%. Specimen: CD8+ T cells from PBMCs. These receptors were obtained from a human donor with multiple sclerosis.

The chain recombines TRBV30 with TRBJ2-7, with 7 bases aligning to TRBD2. CDR3 length: 18 amino acids. Looked up from germline, CDR1 is GTSNPN and CDR2 is SVGIG (reference sequence). V shed 3 bases, J shed 3 bases, and the junction held 20 bases outside the gene matches. CDR3 bases: TGTGCCTGGAGGGCCCCAGCGGGAAGACCCTCCTCCGTCTACGAGCAGTACTTC. Its protein product is CAWRAPAGRPSSVYEQYF.

The rearrangement uses TRBV20-1 and TRBJ2-6; D not resolved. CDR3 length: 12 residues. CDR1 and CDR2 from the germline V gene are DFQATT and SNEGSKA (reference sequence). The V end lost 8 bases, the J end lost 1 base, and 6 bases lay between the germline ends. The CDR3 here is CSTLSGANVLTF. CDR3 nucleotide sequence: TGCAGTACGCTATCTGGGGCCAACGTCCTGACTTTC.

J is TRBJ2-3 and V is TRBV6-2 or TRBV6-3; 9 bases map to TRBD2. Germline lookup yields CDR1 MNHEY and CDR2 SVGEGT. V was clipped by 10 bases and J by 4 bases; unmatched bases: 24. The CDR3 runs 19 residues. CDR3 protein: CATSPRDGTSLDLADTQYF. The DNA for the CDR3 is TGTGCCACCTCCCCTAGGGACGGGACTAGCCTCGACTTGGCAGATACGCAGTATTTT.

The chain uses TRBV13 and TRBJ2-7; no clear D. Germline-derived CDR1 and CDR2 are PRHDT and FYEKMQ (reference sequence). The CDR3 runs to 14 residues. The V and J ends lost 5 bases and 6 bases respectively, with 17 bases between them. The CDR3 is CASSPESRGSEQYF. The DNA of the CDR3 is TGTGCCAGCAGCCCTGAAAGTAGAGGCTCCGAGCAGTACTTC.

There are a few counts of this clonotype. In nucleotides, the CDR3 is TGCAGTGCTAGGCCCGAGGGATTCTACGAGCAGTACTTC. This encodes CSARPEGFYEQYF. The chain couples TRBV20-1 to TRBJ2-7; tentatively, D is TRBD2 (5 bases). V was clipped by 3 bases and J by 3 bases, with 12 bases between them. The CDR3 is made up of 13 amino acids. In germline, CDR1 is DFQATT, CDR2 SNEGSKA (reference sequence).

V and J are TRBV6-2 or TRBV6-3 and TRBJ2-1; 7 bases align to TRBD2. Trimming cost V 7 bases and J 2 bases; bases outside gene matches: 5. CDR3 length: 14 residues. CDR1 MNHEY and CDR2 SVGEGT come from the germline V gene. The CDR3, as DNA: TGTGCCAGCAACGGTCTAGCGGCCTACAATGAGCAGTTCTTC. Translated: CASNGLAAYNEQFF.

This chain joins TRBV13 and TRBJ2-7; TRBD1 matches 7 bases. Trimming removed 3 bases from V and 4 bases from J; junction bases left unmatched: 6. The CDR3 runs 14 residues. The germline CDR1 and CDR2 sequences are PRHDT and FYEKMQ (reference sequence). For the CDR3, the DNA is TGTGCCAGCAGCTTTATGGACAGGTCTTACGAGCAGTACTTC. This gives the protein CASSFMDRSYEQYF.

The chain links TRBV19 to TRBJ2-7; tentative D call: TRBD2 (5 bases). Germline CDR1 LNHDA, CDR2 SQIVND (reference sequence). The CDR3 sequence is 12 residues long. V lost 8 bases, J lost 5 bases, and 13 bases lay in between. CDR3 in DNA: TGTGCCAGTGGGATCCCCGGGAACGAGCAGTACTTC. Translation gives CASGIPGNEQYF.

This chain connects TRBV11-2 to TRBJ1-2; 9 positions agree with TRBD1. The CDR3 contains 15 residues. Germline-derived CDR1 and CDR2 are SGHAT and FQNNGV. With 5 bases clipped from V and 3 bases from J, the junction kept 7 bases outside the gene matches. The CDR3 coding sequence is TGTGCCAGCAGCCCCGGGACAGGGCCGGACTATGGCTACACCTTC. Translated, it gives CASSPGTGPDYGYTF.